This is a list of T cell receptor beta chains from one sample in a study of Ad26.COV2.S vaccination and SARS-CoV-2 variants. The method was immunoSEQ multiplex PCR; TCRdb's version includes in-frame clones alone and lacks a portion of them. The data contain a few hundred thousand clones, around 86% of them singletons. The sample was peripheral blood, taken in a trial of Ad26.COV2.S vaccine versus placebo. The receptors shown here come from a person between 18 and 59 years old who received the Ad26.COV2.S COVID-19 vaccine or a placebo. Both conserved end residues are part of each CDR3. D genes are given only for firm matches. Expanded clones are given a class, and other clones once, few, many or no size at all.

cdr3_length	d_call	clone_size	v_call	j_call	cdr3_aa	cdr3_nt
15	.	.	TRBV4-2	TRBJ1-1	CASSQESGLDTEAFF	TGTGCCAGCAGCCAAGAGTCGGGGTTGGACACTGAAGCTTTCTTT
14	TRBD1	.	TRBV6-6	TRBJ1-1	CASSWAGGDTEAFF	TGTGCCAGCAGTTGGGCAGGGGGCGATACTGAAGCTTTCTTT
14	TRBD2	.	TRBV10-3	TRBJ2-1	CAISPSGKDNEQFF	TGTGCCATCAGCCCTAGCGGGAAGGACAATGAGCAGTTCTTC
14	.	.	TRBV4-1	TRBJ2-2	CASSQDTNTGELFF	TGCGCCAGCAGCCAAGACACGAACACCGGGGAGCTGTTTTTT
13	.	few	TRBV29-1	TRBJ2-2	CSGLRTNTGELFF	TGCAGCGGTTTACGGACGAACACCGGGGAGCTGTTTTTT
13	.	.	TRBV3-1/TRBV3-2	TRBJ1-1	CASRSFLDTEAFF	TGTGCCAGCAGAAGCTTCCTGGACACTGAAGCTTTCTTT
15	TRBD1	once	TRBV2	TRBJ1-4	CASSRTGSMPEKLFF	TGTGCCAGCAGCAGGACAGGTTCAATGCCTGAAAAACTGTTTTTT
17	.	.	TRBV30	TRBJ1-5	CAWSVPSPDRNNQPQHF	TGTGCCTGGAGTGTACCCTCCCCCGACAGGAACAATCAGCCCCAGCATTTT
14	.	.	TRBV30	TRBJ2-5	CAWRQGGPGETQYF	TGTGCCTGGCGACAAGGAGGGCCGGGAGAGACCCAGTACTTC
12	.	.	TRBV5-1	TRBJ2-7	CASSFISGEQYF	TGCGCCAGCAGCTTCATCTCCGGCGAGCAGTACTTC
15	TRBD2	.	TRBV19	TRBJ2-1	CASSFGGGASSEQFF	TGTGCCAGTAGTTTCGGCGGGGGGGCCTCAAGTGAGCAGTTCTTC
13	.	.	TRBV2	TRBJ1-1	CASSEGQYDEAFF	TGTGCCAGCAGTGAAGGACAGTATGACGAAGCTTTCTTT
15	.	.	TRBV6-5	TRBJ1-6	CASSYSGQFDSPLHF	TGTGCCAGCAGTTACTCAGGCCAGTTTGATTCACCCCTCCACTTT
13	.	.	TRBV27	TRBJ2-1	CASSLSNSNEQFF	TGTGCCAGCAGTTTATCCAATAGCAATGAGCAGTTCTTC
14	.	.	TRBV9	TRBJ2-2	CASSAGFKAGELFF	TGTGCCAGCAGTGCCGGATTTAAGGCCGGGGAGCTGTTTTTT
14	.	.	TRBV11-2	TRBJ2-1	CASSLGPRGNEQFF	TGTGCCAGCAGCTTAGGTCCGAGGGGCAATGAGCAGTTCTTC
14	TRBD1	.	TRBV28	TRBJ1-6	CASSWDRGNSPLHF	TGTGCCAGCAGTTGGGACAGGGGTAATTCACCCCTCCACTTT
13	.	few	TRBV5-1	TRBJ2-2	CASTELNTGELFF	TGCGCCAGCACAGAACTTAACACCGGGGAGCTGTTTTTT
14	.	few	TRBV30	TRBJ1-6	CAWSVRGFESPLHF	TGTGCCTGGAGTGTACGGGGGTTTGAGTCACCCCTCCACTTT
14	TRBD1	.	TRBV30	TRBJ1-4	CAWSKGAANEKLFF	TGTGCCTGGAGTAAGGGGGCGGCTAATGAAAAACTGTTTTTT
13	TRBD1	.	TRBV6-5	TRBJ1-2	CASGGRGKHGYTF	TGTGCCAGCGGGGGCAGGGGGAAGCATGGCTACACCTTC
15	.	.	TRBV5-1	TRBJ2-5	CASSLPRREEETQYF	TGCGCCAGCAGCTTGCCACGCAGGGAGGAAGAGACCCAGTACTTC
14	TRBD1	.	TRBV9	TRBJ1-1	CASSVVGGNTEAFF	TGTGCCAGCAGCGTAGTAGGGGGCAACACTGAAGCTTTCTTT
13	.	.	TRBV30	TRBJ1-2	CASSGPANYGYTF	TGTGCCTCCTCGGGGCCTGCTAACTATGGCTACACCTTC
16	.	.	TRBV5-6	TRBJ1-2	CASSFAWQVGLYGYTF	TGTGCCAGCAGCTTCGCGTGGCAGGTGGGACTCTATGGCTACACCTTC
15	TRBD2	.	TRBV6-6	TRBJ2-5	CASSDGAGGKETQYF	TGTGCCAGCAGTGATGGGGCGGGGGGGAAAGAGACCCAGTACTTC
15	.	.	TRBV7-9	TRBJ2-7	CASSPGTPSPYEQYF	TGTGCCAGCAGCCCCGGGACACCTTCCCCCTACGAGCAGTACTTC
15	.	.	TRBV30	TRBJ1-4	CAWSVVGTADGKLFF	TGTGCCTGGAGTGTTGTAGGGACGGCCGACGGAAAACTGTTTTTT
14	.	.	TRBV9	TRBJ1-1	CASSARGVATEAFF	TGTGCCAGCAGCGCAAGAGGGGTGGCGACTGAAGCTTTCTTT
14	TRBD1	.	TRBV6-5	TRBJ1-5	CASSLGQGGQPQHF	TGTGCCAGCAGCCTGGGACAGGGCGGTCAGCCCCAGCATTTT
14	.	.	TRBV7-6	TRBJ2-5	CASSLRSGRETQYF	TGTGCCAGCAGCTTACGGTCAGGGAGGGAGACCCAGTACTTC
14	TRBD1	.	TRBV29-1	TRBJ1-5	CSPEDRGGNQPQHF	TGCAGCCCTGAGGACAGGGGAGGTAATCAGCCCCAGCATTTT
17	.	.	TRBV4-1	TRBJ1-4	CASSQSQLTGYNEKLFF	TGCGCCAGCAGCCAATCTCAGCTAACAGGGTATAATGAAAAACTGTTTTTT
15	.	.	TRBV7-9	TRBJ1-2	CASSLGQEGLYGYTF	TGTGCCAGCAGCTTAGGCCAGGAGGGTCTATATGGCTACACCTTC
16	TRBD2	once	TRBV7-2	TRBJ2-3	CASSLGPAGATDTQYF	TGTGCCAGCAGCTTAGGGCCAGCGGGGGCGACAGATACGCAGTATTTT
14	.	few	TRBV4-1	TRBJ2-2	CASSQNRATGELFF	TGCGCCAGCAGCCAAAACAGGGCCACCGGGGAGCTGTTTTTT
12	.	.	TRBV4-1	TRBJ2-7	CASSHTGNEQYF	TGCGCCAGCAGCCACACAGGTAACGAGCAGTACTTC
12	.	.	TRBV6-6	TRBJ1-5	CASSYPGLFYHF	TGTGCCAGCAGTTACCCAGGGTTATTTTACCATTTT
15	TRBD1	.	TRBV9	TRBJ1-1	CASSSGTGRVPEAFF	TGTGCCAGCAGCTCCGGGACAGGGAGGGTCCCTGAAGCTTTCTTT
13	.	.	TRBV11-2	TRBJ2-1	CASSLAGYNEQFF	TGTGCCAGCAGCTTAGCGGGGTACAATGAGCAGTTCTTC